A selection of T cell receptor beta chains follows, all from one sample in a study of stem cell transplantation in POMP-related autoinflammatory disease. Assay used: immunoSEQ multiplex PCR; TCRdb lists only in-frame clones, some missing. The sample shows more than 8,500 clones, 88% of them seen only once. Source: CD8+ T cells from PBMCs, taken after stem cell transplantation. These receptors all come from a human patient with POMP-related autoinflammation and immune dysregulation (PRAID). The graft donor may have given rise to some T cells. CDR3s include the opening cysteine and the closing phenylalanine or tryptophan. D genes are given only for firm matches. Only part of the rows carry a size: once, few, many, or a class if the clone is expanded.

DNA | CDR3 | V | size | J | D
TGTGCCAGCAGAACCGGCGGGGAGCTGTTTTTT | CASRTGGELFF | TRBV6-5 | - | TRBJ2-2 | -
TGTGCCAGCAGCCAAGGCACGACAGGGTCTAAACTAGCGGGAGATTGGAACATTCAGTACTTC | CASSQGTTGSKLAGDWNIQYF | TRBV14 | - | TRBJ2-4 | TRBD2
TGTGCCAGCAGCAAAATCAGGGATCAAGAGACCCAGTACTTC | CASSKIRDQETQYF | TRBV21-1 | - | TRBJ2-5 | -
TGTGCCAGCAGTTACGGACCGAGCACTGAAGCTTTCTTT | CASSYGPSTEAFF | TRBV6-5 | - | TRBJ1-1 | -
TGTGCCAGCACCTTATCCCTAGCGGGAGTACGAGATGAGCAGTTCTTC | CASTLSLAGVRDEQFF | TRBV13 | - | TRBJ2-1 | TRBD2
TGTGCCAGCAGCTTAGTCCCAGCGGGAGGGCCGGGTACCGGGGAGCTGTTTTTT | CASSLVPAGGPGTGELFF | TRBV11-2 | - | TRBJ2-2 | TRBD2
TGTGCCAGCAGTTACAGGACAGGGTACACTGAAGCTTTCTTT | CASSYRTGYTEAFF | TRBV28 | few | TRBJ1-1 | TRBD1
TGCGCCAGCAGCTTGGAAGACGGTATGAACACTGAAGCTTTCTTT | CASSLEDGMNTEAFF | TRBV5-1 | - | TRBJ1-1 | -
TGTGCCAGCAGCAGAGGACAGGGTGGGTCCCTCCACTTT | CASSRGQGGSLHF | TRBV5-5 | - | TRBJ1-6 | TRBD1
TGCGCCAGCAGCCAAGATGACAGCTTAAATCAGCCCCAGCATTTT | CASSQDDSLNQPQHF | TRBV4-1 | - | TRBJ1-5 | -
TGTGCCAGCAGCCCAGTGGGGGTCATGAATGGCTACACCTTC | CASSPVGVMNGYTF | TRBV9 | - | TRBJ1-2 | -
TGTGCCAGCAGTTTAGCCGACAGGGATACTGAAGCTTTCTTT | CASSLADRDTEAFF | TRBV28 | - | TRBJ1-1 | TRBD1
TGTGCCAGCAGTGAAGCGCCCGGGACAGGTTATGAAAAACTGTTTTTT | CASSEAPGTGYEKLFF | TRBV6-1 | - | TRBJ1-4 | TRBD1
TGTGCCAGCAGCTTAGAGACTTCGCGGGGAGACTTGACTGAAGCTTTCTTT | CASSLETSRGDLTEAFF | TRBV11-2 | - | TRBJ1-1 | -
TGTGCCAGCTCACCTTGGACAGGGGAATCCTCCTACGAGCAGTACTTC | CASSPWTGESSYEQYF | TRBV18 | medium-sized | TRBJ2-7 | TRBD1
TGTGCCAGTCAGGGTACTGGGGCCAACGTCCTGACTTTC | CASQGTGANVLTF | TRBV19 | - | TRBJ2-6 | -
TGCGCCAGCAGCGACAGGGGACTGCCCCAAGAGACCCAGTACTTC | CASSDRGLPQETQYF | TRBV5-1 | - | TRBJ2-5 | TRBD1
TGTGCCAGCAGTTACTCCCTAGCGGGCCAAGAGACCCAGTACTTC | CASSYSLAGQETQYF | TRBV6-5 | - | TRBJ2-5 | TRBD2
TGCGCCAGCAGCCCGGGACAAAACGAAAAACTGTTTTTT | CASSPGQNEKLFF | TRBV5-1 | - | TRBJ1-4 | -
TGTGCCAGCAGCTTAGGACAGGGGTACACTGAAGCTTTCTTT | CASSLGQGYTEAFF | TRBV7-9 | - | TRBJ1-1 | TRBD1
TGTGCCAGTAGTATTCAAGGGCAGAGCTATGGCTACACCTTC | CASSIQGQSYGYTF | TRBV19 | - | TRBJ1-2 | -
TGTGCCAGCAGCTTATCTAGGATATCCTCTTACAATGAGCAGTTCTTC | CASSLSRISSYNEQFF | TRBV11-2 | once | TRBJ2-1 | -
TGTGCCAGCAGTTATCCACGACAAGGGGCGGAGGAGACCCAGTACTTC | CASSYPRQGAEETQYF | TRBV6-2/TRBV6-3 | - | TRBJ2-5 | -
TGCGCCAGCAGCCAAACCTGGGGGACAGAAGCTTTCTTT | CASSQTWGTEAFF | TRBV4-1 | - | TRBJ1-1 | -
TGTGCCTGGAGTGTACCTAGCGGGAGCTACACCGGGGAGCTGTTTTTT | CAWSVPSGSYTGELFF | TRBV30 | - | TRBJ2-2 | TRBD2
TGTGCCAGTAGTATAGATGCCGGGAACACTGAAGCTTTCTTT | CASSIDAGNTEAFF | TRBV19 | - | TRBJ1-1 | -
TGTGCCAGTGGCCAGACCAACAGGGCCCTTAATGAAAAACTGTTTTTT | CASGQTNRALNEKLFF | TRBV19 | - | TRBJ1-4 | -
TGTGCCAGCAGTCTGCCCCCCAAGGAGACCCAGTACTTC | CASSLPPKETQYF | TRBV28 | - | TRBJ2-5 | -
TGTGCCAGTAGTATAGGCGGCGGGGCTAACAATGAGCAGTTCTTC | CASSIGGGANNEQFF | TRBV19 | once | TRBJ2-1 | -
TGTGCCAGCAGTTCGGCGGGGAGCTCCTACAATGAGCAGTTCTTC | CASSSAGSSYNEQFF | TRBV6-5 | - | TRBJ2-1 | -
TGTGCCAGCAGTACCCGTCCGGATTTGGACGCTTTCTTT | CASSTRPDLDAFF | TRBV6-5 | - | TRBJ1-1 | -
TGTGCCAGTAGTATGGGTAGGGGTCTGAATGAGCAGTTCTTC | CASSMGRGLNEQFF | TRBV19 | - | TRBJ2-1 | -
TGTGCCAGCAGCGGGACGGACCCTGCCTACGAGCAGTACTTC | CASSGTDPAYEQYF | TRBV5-6 | - | TRBJ2-7 | -
TGTGCCAGTAGTACTGGACTAGCGGGGGGTACAGATACGCAGTATTTT | CASSTGLAGGTDTQYF | TRBV19 | - | TRBJ2-3 | TRBD2
TGTGCCAGCAGTTTAACGGTCGGCGGGGCCTACGAGCAGTACTTC | CASSLTVGGAYEQYF | TRBV27 | once | TRBJ2-7 | -
TGTGCCAGCAGCTCCTACAGGGGAACAGATACGCAGTATTTT | CASSSYRGTDTQYF | TRBV11-2 | - | TRBJ2-3 | TRBD1
TGTGCCAGCAGCTTATATGGGACAGGGACAGATACGCAGTATTTT | CASSLYGTGTDTQYF | TRBV13 | - | TRBJ2-3 | TRBD1
TGTGCCAGCAGCGCTGACAGAGACACCGGGGAGCTGTTTTTT | CASSADRDTGELFF | TRBV6-5 | - | TRBJ2-2 | -
TGTGCCAGCAGCGTAACAGGGGTCGGGGAGCTGTTTTTT | CASSVTGVGELFF | TRBV6-5 | - | TRBJ2-2 | TRBD1
TGTGCCAGTAGTATAGCCCCCGGGATGAACACTGAAGCTTTCTTT | CASSIAPGMNTEAFF | TRBV19 | - | TRBJ1-1 | -
TGTGCCAGCAGTCTTGGGACAGAAGGGTCCTACAATGAGCAGTTCTTC | CASSLGTEGSYNEQFF | TRBV27 | - | TRBJ2-1 | TRBD1
TGTGCCAGCAGTCCCGACGGACAAGAGACCCAGTACTTC | CASSPDGQETQYF | TRBV28 | once | TRBJ2-5 | -
TGCGCCAGCAGCCAAGCAGGGGCGGTTGGGCGTCTTAGCAATCAGCCCCAGCATTTT | CASSQAGAVGRLSNQPQHF | TRBV4-1 | few | TRBJ1-5 | -
TGTGCCAGCAGCTTAACGGGGGGACAGCAAGAGACCCAGTACTTC | CASSLTGGQQETQYF | TRBV7-3 | - | TRBJ2-5 | -
TGCGCCAGCAGCCAAGTAGAACAGGGGGCGCAGGGCTACACCTTC | CASSQVEQGAQGYTF | TRBV4-1 | - | TRBJ1-2 | TRBD1